This T cell receptor (beta chain) comes out of a study of T cell responses to AZD1222 COVID-19 vaccine. General observations from the study: Two doses of AZD1222 preceded a rise in Spike-specific TCR breadth and depth.

This table comes from immunoSEQ multiplex PCR, and its TCRdb copy is limited to in-frame clones, with some not included. The table lists about 70,000 clones, roughly 84% of them singletons. In this sample, this clone turned up once. The target antigen is unknown. The V gene's germline CDR1 is LNHDA and CDR2 SQIVND (reference sequence). Trimming stripped 1 base from V and 4 bases from J, with 5 bases between. The CDR3 spans 13 residues. The rearrangement joins TRBV19 to TRBJ2-1; D unclear. This TCR came from an adult in good health. The source was peripheral blood, collected on day 0 of AZD1222 vaccination. This chain's CDR3 is CASSIALYNEQFF. In DNA form, the CDR3 reads TGTGCCAGTAGTATAGCCCTTTACAATGAGCAGTTCTTC.